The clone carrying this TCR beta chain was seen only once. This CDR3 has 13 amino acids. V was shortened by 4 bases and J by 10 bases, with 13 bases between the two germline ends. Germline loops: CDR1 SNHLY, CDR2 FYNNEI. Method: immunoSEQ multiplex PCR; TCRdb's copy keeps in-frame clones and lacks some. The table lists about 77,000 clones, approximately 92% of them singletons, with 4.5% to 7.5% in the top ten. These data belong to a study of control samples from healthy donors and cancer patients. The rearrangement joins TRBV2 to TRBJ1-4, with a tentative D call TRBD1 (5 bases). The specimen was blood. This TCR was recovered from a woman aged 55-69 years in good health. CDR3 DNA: TGTGCCAGCAGTGTTGATCAGGGCCGAAAACTGTTTTTT. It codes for CASSVDQGRKLFF. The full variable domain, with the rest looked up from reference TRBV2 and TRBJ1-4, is EPEVTQTPSHQVTQMGQEVILRCVPISNHLYFYWYRQILGQKVEFLVSFYNNEISEKSEIFDDQFSVERPDGSNFTLKIRSTKLEDSAMYFCASSVDQGRKLFFGSGTQLSVL.